One sample yielded the 2 T cell receptor beta chains listed below, sequenced in a study of regulatory T cells in long-lasting Graves disease. Arm-PCR of CDR3 regions and iRepertoire HTBI primers were the basis on which TCR beta libraries were built. TCRdb passed the multiplex PCR reads through MiXCR, listing each CDR3 protein once. The sample includes hundreds of thousands of distinct CDR3 sequences, roughly 23% seen only once; the top ten take roughly 13%. Indicated time point: persistent/refractory GD, antithyroid drugs over 5 years with positive TRAb. Construction of the TCR library relied on RNA isolated from PBMCs. The material was peripheral blood mononuclear cells (PBMCs), obtained when the disease was refractory, from a patient treated with antithyroid drugs. Receptors originate from a female donor with Graves disease.

This clonotype was seen a handful of times. The V and J genes are TRBV7-9 and TRBJ2-7, with 13 bases identical to TRBD2. CDR1 and CDR2 from the germline V gene are SEHNR and FQNEAQ (reference sequence). Trimming took 5 bases from V and 5 from J; bases not matched to a gene: 6. The CDR3 extends over 15 amino acids. Written as DNA, the CDR3 is TGTGCCAGCAGCCACAGGACTAGCGGGAGTAACGAGCAGTACTTC. Amino acids: CASSHRTSGSNEQYF.

This clonotype was recorded at least ten times. The genes are TRBV25-1 and TRBJ1-2; 7 bases are shared with TRBD1. The length of the CDR3 is 13 residues. J was trimmed by 3 bases and V by 5 bases; bases with no gene match: 3. Germline values: CDR1 MGHDK, CDR2 SYGVNS. CDR3 DNA sequence: TGTGCCAGCAGTAACAGGGGTGACTATGGCTACACCTTC. This codes for CASSNRGDYGYTF.